The clone carrying this TCR beta chain was detected a few times. The antigen is not known. The sample belongs to a study of identical twins. The study's findings and limits: Abundant beta clonotypes from cord blood had fewer insertions, unlike memory repertoires, which showed none.

The CDR3 runs to 14 residues. The V gene lost 0 bases and the J gene lost 3 bases, with 8 bases spanning the gap. Germline assignment: CDR1 ENHRY and CDR2 SYGVKD. Template switching created a universal primer site, and the cDNA included unique molecular identifiers. MiXCR was run by TCRdb on the 5' RACE reads, yielding one entry per CDR3 protein. This sample has some 790,000 distinct CDR3 sequences, with 15% to 20% found just once. The sample also formed part of further work on T cells expressing NK-cell markers.

The clonotype was recovered from a woman between 18 and 29 years old in good health. The chain has TRBV10-3 and TRBJ1-2; weak D call: TRBD1 (6 bases). The sequenced sample consisted of PBMCs. The CDR3 spells CAISESGTYYGYTF. The CDR3 DNA sequence: TGTGCCATCAGTGAGTCTGGGACATACTATGGCTACACCTTC.